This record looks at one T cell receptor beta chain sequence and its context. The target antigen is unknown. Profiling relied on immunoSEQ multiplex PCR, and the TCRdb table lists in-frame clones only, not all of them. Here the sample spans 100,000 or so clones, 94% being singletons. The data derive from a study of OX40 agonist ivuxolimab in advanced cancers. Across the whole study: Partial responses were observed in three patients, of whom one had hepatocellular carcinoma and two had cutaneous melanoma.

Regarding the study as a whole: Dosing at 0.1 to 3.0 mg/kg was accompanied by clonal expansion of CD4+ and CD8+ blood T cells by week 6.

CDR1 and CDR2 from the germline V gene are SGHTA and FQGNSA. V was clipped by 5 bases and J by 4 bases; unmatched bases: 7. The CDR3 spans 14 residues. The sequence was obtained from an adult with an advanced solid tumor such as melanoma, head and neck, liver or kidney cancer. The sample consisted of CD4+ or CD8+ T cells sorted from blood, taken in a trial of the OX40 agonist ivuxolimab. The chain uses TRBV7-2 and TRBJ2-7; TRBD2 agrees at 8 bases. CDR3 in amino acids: CASSGSGGLYEQYF. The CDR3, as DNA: TGTGCCAGCAGCGGAAGCGGGGGATTATACGAGCAGTACTTC. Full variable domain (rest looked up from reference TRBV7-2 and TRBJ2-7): GAGVSQSPSNKVTEKGKDVELRCDPISGHTALYWYRQSLGQGLEFLIYFQGNSAPDKSGLPSDRFSAERTGGSVSTLTIQRTQQEDSAVYLCASSGSGGLYEQYFGPGTRLTVT.